This record looks at one T cell receptor (beta chain) sequence and its context. The sample is drawn from a study of blood T cell repertoires in COVID-19. Background on the study: The samples span acute and convalescent COVID-19 from the United States, Italy and Spain. From T cells, B-cell-depleted T cells, or PBMCs came the material, which was cDNA or gDNA.

The authors' processing: For nucleated cells, counts were estimated from reference gene primer amplification. Libraries were prepared by immunoSEQ multiplex PCR; TCRdb keeps only in-frame clonotypes and omits some of them. V and J calls plus clone size are reproduced from that table; the DNA served to infer D and trimming. The sample consists of 200,000 to 250,000 clones, around 81% of them appearing once. Germline assignment: CDR1 LNHDA and CDR2 SQIVND (reference sequence). Trimming took 9 bases from V and 7 from J, leaving 18 bases between them. This CDR3 contains 14 residues. The chain employs TRBV19 and TRBJ1-4, with a tentative D call TRBD1 (5 bases). The sequenced sample was peripheral blood. The sequence was obtained from a human donor in a cohort sampled during active COVID-19. In DNA form, the CDR3 reads TGTGCCAGCCGTCAACAGGCAGGTGGTGAAAAACTGTTTTTT. Residues: CASRQQAGGEKLFF. Together with reference TRBV19 and TRBJ1-4, the CDR3 gives the full variable domain: DGGITQSPKYLFRKEGQNVTLSCEQNLNHDAMYWYRQDPGQGLRLIYYSQIVNDFQKGDIAEGYSVSREKKESFPLTVTSAQKNPTAFYLCASRQQAGGEKLFFGSGTQLSVL.